This T cell receptor beta chain was documented in a study of blood T cell repertoires in COVID-19. Assay: immunoSEQ multiplex PCR; the TCRdb copy retains only in-frame clones and omits some. Among some 360,000 clones listed, 88% were seen once. V was cut by 0 bases and J by 2 bases, with 8 bases left in between. Germline CDR1 is MNHEY and CDR2 is SVGAGI. CDR3 size: 14 residues. The TCR comes from a woman in her 30s who had been exposed to COVID-19. Source material: PBMCs or T cells enriched from blood (not recorded which). The rearrangement uses TRBV6-5 and TRBJ2-7; a possible D gene is TRBD2 (5 bases). The CDR3 DNA reads as TGTGCCAGCAGTTACTCCGGAGGCACCTACGAGCAGTACTTC. Translating it yields CASSYSGGTYEQYF.